The present T cell receptor (beta chain) was sequenced within a study of human T cells and chemical hapten exposure (dated by TCRdb to the early 2020s). At the level of the whole study: For sensitization, 2% DPC in acetone was applied to a 2 cm by 2 cm area of upper inner arm skin. Patch tests used Finn chambers with 0.01% DPC on the upper back, scored after 6 days by International Contact Dermatitis Research Group standards. Blood samples were taken from patients before sensitization (week 0) and then at 2, 6 and about 24 weeks after DPC sensitization. Libraries were pooled for sequencing, and per-sample TCR yields varied mainly because of small differences in library volumes within the pool. Roughly 30 alopecia patients gave blood for TCR sequencing at one to four time points (pre-sensitization, 2, 6 and 24 weeks). Most of the patients in the cohort were female, and the cohort covered alopecia areata with under or over 50% scalp involvement, alopecia totalis and alopecia universalis. In alopecia patients, the study followed how the peripheral blood TCR repertoire changed in vivo over primary and secondary sensitization to diphenylcyclopropenone (DPC), a hapten. Weekly therapeutic DPC doses were additionally applied to the scalp of patients throughout the roughly 24-week study period. Overall study outcomes, separate from this receptor: Significantly more large CDR3 similarity clusters were formed by expanded TCRs than by pre-sensitization or healthy control sets, consistent with antigen-driven responses. Patch test score was positively correlated with the number of PT1 expanded TCRs, with significance at thresholds 8, 16 and 32 but not at 4. Alopecia, a presumed autoimmune disease, was present in all patients, so the immune response of the patients might differ from that of healthy individuals. After repeated subsampling, changes were observed in the strength of the expansion versus patch-test correlation and in the threshold at which the correlation became significant. DPC sensitization did not change how many TCRs were above 1 in 1000 frequency, and no evidence was found of alterations in global repertoire structure.

Per the publication, the time point label means: pre-sensitization, week 0. The label giving this sample's treatment or condition can be read as: therapeutic diphenylcyclopropenone sensitization with weekly scalp DPC. At each patch-test visit, blood was drawn before the patch test was applied. To be eligible, patients had to be aged 18 to 70, diagnosed with alopecia and judged suitable for DPC therapy, while pregnant patients were excluded. Unfractionated whole blood was collected in Tempus Blood RNA tubes, and total RNA was extracted from that blood. Worth noting for this clonotype: No antigen is known for it. No base qualities exist here, and no much larger clone lies one base off it.

Inclusive of the bounding cysteine and phenylalanine, the CDR3 is 13 residues long. The sequence is cut down to CDR3 DNA, 39 bases in frame from base 1. As encoded in the germline V gene, CDR1 is MDHEN while CDR2 is SYDVKM. V and J lose 6 bases and 0 bases, and a span of 6 bases separates them. Library method: RACE. For sequencing, a NextSeq 500 was employed. Library preparation attached unique molecular identifiers to individual cDNA molecules for quantitative, reproducible TCR counting. From each blood RNA sample, both TCR alpha and TCR beta chains were sequenced. The authors processed their data as follows. Samples had a median of 95,638 TCRs, with a range from 23,224 to 690,600. V, J and CDR3 annotation of the TCR reads was performed with the Decombinator software suite. Every sample was subsampled to the same number of TCRs (28,000) for the PS versus PT1 abundance plots. Expanded TCRs were defined as absent before sensitization and observed at least eight times at the 2-week time point. TCRdb cleaned the public reads at Q25 with fastp, built clones with MiXCR and kept in-frame beta chains. One record per CDR3 amino acid sequence lists the most common genes and DNA. The V and J calls were not made by the authors but by TCRdb's processing. The sample table holds approximately 370,000 distinct CDR3 sequences, of which 5% to 6.5% were seen once. The ten largest clones represent over 7% of the sample.

The starting material was whole blood, obtained in connection with sensitization to the hapten diphenylcyclopropenone (DPC). This receptor was identified in a woman aged 18-30 years with alopecia areata. Some clones in this sample may be carry-over from other donors' samples. The sequence links TRBV28 to TRBJ2-4, with the D gene call left open. Read as DNA, the sequence is TGTGCCAGCAGGGAGCGAGCCAAAAACATTCAGTACTTC. Its coded protein is CASRERAKNIQYF. With the rest looked up from the reference TRBV28 and TRBJ2-4 genes rather than sequenced, the full variable domain is DVKVTQSSRYLVKRTGEKVFLECVQDMDHENMFWYRQDPGLGLRLIYFSYDVKMKEKGDIPEGYSVSREKKERFSLILESASTNQTSMYLCASRERAKNIQYFGAGTRLSVL.